This TCR beta chain was sequenced during a study of vaccination and CD4 T cells after COVID-19. As to this clonotype: What it binds is unknown.

Germline-derived CDR1 and CDR2 are DFQATT and SNEGSKA (reference sequence). V dropped 4 bases and J dropped 11; count of bases not matched to a gene: 12. This CDR3 is 14 amino acids long. Sequencing of cultured CD4+ T cell DNA used the Oncomine TCR Beta short-read assay. A single record per CDR3 protein comes from TCRdb applying MiXCR to the PCR reads. This sample has under 25,000 distinct CDR3 sequences, with 40% found just once. Treatment here: 10-day PBMC culture with coronavirus spike peptide pools or control peptides (ViraFEST assay). The material sequenced was CD4+ T cells from blood, cultured in vitro, taken after SARS-CoV-2 vaccination. The receptor's source is a human donor who had recovered from COVID-19. The rearrangement links TRBV20-1 to TRBJ1-1, with 11 bases lining up with TRBD1. CDR3 region: CSATRGQGGLGAFF. CDR3 bases: TGCAGTGCTACTAGGGGACAGGGGGGGCTCGGGGCTTTCTTT.